This entry features one T cell receptor beta chain sequence. Its antigen is as yet unknown. Profiling relied on immunoSEQ multiplex PCR, and the TCRdb table lists in-frame clones only, not all of them. Altogether tens of thousands of clones are present, roughly 70% being singletons, with the ten largest covering roughly 45%. CDR1 is SGHNT, CDR2 YYREEE, per germline (reference sequence). The CDR3 extends over 17 amino acids. V gave up 6 bases and J gave up 0 bases, with 21 bases separating them. The sample comes from a study of cytotoxic CD8 clonotypes in ibrutinib-treated CLL. Study findings and constraints: Researchers report that baseline clonality outpaced age-matched healthy donors and tracked circulating CD8+ T-cell counts.

For TCR beta libraries, 1.5 to 2 micrograms of genomic DNA were obtained from cryopreserved PBMCs. The sequencing here drew on PBMCs, taken after 12 months of ibrutinib treatment. The TCR was taken from a human donor with chronic lymphocytic leukemia. The chain links TRBV5-4 to TRBJ1-1; D might be TRBD1 (6 bases). The CDR3 DNA reads TGTGCCAGCACCCCATCCGGGACACCCACTCTGAACACTGAAGCTTTCTTT. It codes for CASTPSGTPTLNTEAFF.